The 26 T cell receptor beta chains presented below share a single source sample, sequenced in a study of long-term antiretroviral therapy in people with HIV. This was the immunoSEQ v3.0 assay at survey level. Assay used: immunoSEQ multiplex PCR; TCRdb lists only in-frame clones, some missing. The sample lists more than 20,000 clones, around 87% occurring once. Sequencing was performed on unsorted PBMCs, taken more than 2.6 years after starting antiretroviral therapy. The receptors here all came from a man aged 35 to 55 with HIV.

The J gene is TRBJ2-5, the V gene TRBV4-1; no clear D gene. CDR3 length: 14 amino acids. Germline V gene data show CDR1 as MGHRA and CDR2 as YSYEKL. V lost 7 bases, J lost 1 base, and 13 bases lay in between. The CDR3 spells CASNALGGQETQYF. CDR3 in DNA: TGCGCCAGCAATGCGTTAGGCGGCCAAGAGACCCAGTACTTC.

The rearrangement links TRBV4-1 to TRBJ1-3; D not resolved. The ends were cut back, 4 bases at V and 0 bases at J, with 10 bases in the middle. From germline, CDR1 is MGHRA and CDR2 YSYEKL. The CDR3 sequence is 15 residues long. Here the CDR3 DNA reads TGCGCCAGCAGCCGAGAACAAACCTCTGGAAACACCATATATTTT. Protein: CASSREQTSGNTIYF.

This chain uses TRBV28 with TRBJ2-3; 8 bases map to TRBD2. The V gene's germline CDR1 is MDHEN and CDR2 SYDVKM. Germline trimming cut 5 bases from V and 1 base from J; bases unmatched to any gene: 8. This CDR3 contains 16 residues. CDR3 nucleotide sequence: TGTGCCAGCAGTCCCATTAGCGGGACGGGCACAGATACGCAGTATTTT. Its translation: CASSPISGTGTDTQYF.

This chain links TRBV19 with TRBJ1-1; possible D gene TRBD1, 6 bases. Trimming removed 9 bases at V and 2 bases at J, with 16 bases between. The CDR3 covers 14 residues. Germline values: CDR1 LNHDA, CDR2 SQIVND (reference sequence). CDR3 residues: CASKTEGQNTEAFF. Written as DNA, the CDR3 is TGTGCCAGCAAGACGGAGGGACAAAACACTGAAGCTTTCTTT. Supplemented by reference TRBV19 and TRBJ1-1, the full variable domain reads DGGITQSPKYLFRKEGQNVTLSCEQNLNHDAMYWYRQDPGQGLRLIYYSQIVNDFQKGDIAEGYSVSREKKESFPLTVTSAQKNPTAFYLCASKTEGQNTEAFFGQGTRLTVV.

DNA for the CDR3: TGTGCCAGCAGCTCAACTAGCGGGAGTCTAGGGAGCGAGCAGTACTTC. Its translation is CASSSTSGSLGSEQYF. V and J are TRBV7-2 and TRBJ2-7, with 11 nucleotides matching TRBD2. With 4 bases clipped from V and 6 bases from J, the junction kept 11 bases outside the gene matches. The germline CDR1 and CDR2 sequences are SGHTA and FQGNSA. The CDR3 length is 16 residues. The whole variable domain, filled in from reference TRBV7-2 and TRBJ2-7, reads GAGVSQSPSNKVTEKGKDVELRCDPISGHTALYWYRQSLGQGLEFLIYFQGNSAPDKSGLPSDRFSAERTGGSVSTLTIQRTQQEDSAVYLCASSSTSGSLGSEQYFGPGTRLTVT.

The chain combines TRBV7-2 with TRBJ1-1, with 7 bases that match TRBD1. J gave up 1 base and V 4 bases, and 6 bases lay outside the gene matches. The CDR3 runs 15 residues. Germline V CDR1 and CDR2: SGHTA, FQGNSA. The CDR3 DNA is TGTGCCAGCAGCTCGGAGGGGGCGGGGAACACTGAAGCTTTCTTT. As protein: CASSSEGAGNTEAFF.

The chain combines TRBV4-1 with TRBJ2-2; D is undetermined. Per germline, CDR1 MGHRA and CDR2 YSYEKL. This CDR3 is 15 amino acids long. Trimming took 5 bases from V and 0 from J, leaving 10 bases between them. This chain's CDR3 is CASSARAANTGELFF. The CDR3 DNA reads as TGCGCCAGCAGCGCAAGGGCCGCGAACACCGGGGAGCTGTTTTTT.

In its sample, this clone was seen a few times. The V and J genes are TRBV9 and TRBJ2-3; either TRBD1 or TRBD2 may supply D (5 bases each). Germline V gene data show CDR1 as SGDLS and CDR2 as YYNGEE. The CDR3 runs 14 residues. Between the trimmed V and J ends, which lost 5 bases and 7 bases, there was a span of 17 bases. The CDR3 DNA follows: TGTGCCAGCAGTACCGGGACCGGAGATAATACGCAGTATTTT. Translation: CASSTGTGDNTQYF.

The sample holds one count of this clone. The chain employs TRBV6-6 and TRBJ2-1; D call uncertain. The V end lost 2 bases, the J end lost 2 bases, and 10 bases lay between the germline ends. The CDR3 length is 15 residues. Germline V lookup: CDR1 MNHNY, CDR2 SVGAGI (reference sequence). The CDR3 nucleotides are TGTGCCAGCAGTTACGGAATAGGAGCCTACAATGAGCAGTTCTTC. It is translated as CASSYGIGAYNEQFF.

The chain recombines TRBV29-1 with TRBJ1-1; TRBD1 agrees at 9 bases. CDR1 is SQVTM, CDR2 ANQGSEA, per germline. V was pared by 0 bases and J by 11 bases, with 13 bases of the junction left unmatched. There are 15 residues in the CDR3. CDR3 sequence reads: CSVEDGGTGGAGAFF. The CDR3 region has the DNA TGCAGCGTTGAAGACGGAGGAACAGGGGGCGCAGGGGCTTTCTTT.

The rearrangement uses TRBV19 and TRBJ2-7; 9 bases fit TRBD1. Trimming removed 7 bases from V and 4 bases from J; junction bases left unmatched: 5. This CDR3 region has 13 residues. Per the germline V gene, CDR1 is LNHDA and CDR2 is SQIVND (reference sequence). The CDR3: CASKGQGIYEQYF. In DNA form, the CDR3 reads TGTGCCAGTAAGGGACAGGGTATTTACGAGCAGTACTTC.

The CDR3 reads CASSRDRGLLFF. The CDR3 DNA sequence: TGTGCCAGCAGTCGGGACAGGGGGCTACTGTTTTTT. The genes are TRBV28 and TRBJ1-4, with TRBD1 identical over 12 bases. V lost 5 bases to trimming and J lost 13 bases; unmatched junction nucleotides: 2. The CDR3 is 12 residues long. Per germline, CDR1 MDHEN and CDR2 SYDVKM.

The chain joins TRBV29-1 to TRBJ2-2; 7 bases are a match to TRBD1. Losses at the gene ends were 7 bases for V and 3 bases for J; bases not matched to a gene: 8. This CDR3 has 14 residues. The germline gives CDR1 SQVTM, CDR2 ANQGSEA. The DNA for the CDR3 is TGCAGCGCCGCCTGGCAGGGGGACACCGGGGAGCTGTTTTTT. This codes for CSAAWQGDTGELFF.

This chain connects TRBV4-1 to TRBJ1-2, with 7 bases that match TRBD1. The length of the CDR3 is 14 residues. Germline loops: CDR1 MGHRA, CDR2 YSYEKL. Trimming removed 3 bases from V and 5 bases from J; junction bases left unmatched: 6. The CDR3 is CASSHPGQRYGYTF. CDR3 DNA: TGCGCCAGCAGCCACCCGGGACAGCGATATGGCTACACCTTC.

The chain carries TRBV29-1 and TRBJ2-6, with TRBD1 as a possible D gene (5 bases). V was shortened by 0 bases and J by 0 bases, with 9 bases between the two germline ends. Germline V gene sequence: CDR1 SQVTM, CDR2 ANQGSEA. This CDR3 is 16 amino acids long. The CDR3 DNA reads as TGCAGCGTTGAAGAAGGGGCCGCCTCTGGGGCCAACGTCCTGACTTTC. This translates into CSVEEGAASGANVLTF.

This chain links TRBV11-2 with TRBJ1-1; 9 nucleotides align to TRBD1. CDR1 and CDR2 (germline): SGHAT, FQNNGV. This CDR3 has 14 residues. J lost 4 bases, V lost 5 bases, and 5 bases had no gene match. Here the CDR3 DNA reads TGTGCCAGCAGCATCCGGGACAGGGCCACTGAAGCTTTCTTT. Its translation is CASSIRDRATEAFF.

The gene calls are TRBV7-2 and TRBJ2-2, with D tentatively TRBD1 (5 bases). Germline loops: CDR1 SGHTA, CDR2 FQGNSA. Trimming stripped 2 bases from V and 7 bases from J, with 11 bases between. This CDR3 comprises 14 residues. The CDR3 reads CASSLRGSGGELFF. The DNA for the CDR3 is TGTGCCAGCAGCTTAAGGGGTTCGGGCGGGGAGCTGTTTTTT.

The chain links TRBV7-2 to TRBJ1-1, with 10 bases fitting TRBD1. CDR3 length: 12 amino acids. Unmatched junction bases numbered 4, after V lost 5 bases and J lost 10 bases. From germline, CDR1 is SGHTA and CDR2 FQGNSA. CDR3 residues: CASSRDRGSAFF. For the CDR3, the DNA is TGTGCCAGCAGCCGGGACAGGGGTTCAGCTTTCTTT.

V gene TRBV28 combines with J gene TRBJ2-1, with 11 bases lining up with TRBD2. Germline trimming cut 7 bases from V and 3 bases from J; bases unmatched to any gene: 2. This CDR3 is 14 amino acids long. Germline CDR1 is MDHEN and CDR2 is SYDVKM. Here the CDR3 DNA reads TGTGCCAGCATTAGCGGGGGGGACTACAATGAGCAGTTCTTC. Protein sequence: CASISGGDYNEQFF.

This sequence joins TRBV30 and TRBJ2-7, with D uncertain. V was cut by 0 bases and J by 5 bases, with 11 bases left in between. The CDR3 has 13 amino acids. In germline, CDR1 is GTSNPN, CDR2 SVGIG (reference sequence). The CDR3 sequence is CAWSVETRNEQYF. DNA of the CDR3: TGTGCCTGGAGTGTTGAGACGAGAAACGAGCAGTACTTC.

The chain joins TRBV28 to TRBJ2-2, with TRBD1 as a possible D gene (5 bases). Germline lookup yields CDR1 MDHEN and CDR2 SYDVKM. There are 17 residues in the CDR3. The ends were cut back, 6 bases at V and 2 bases at J, with 19 bases in the middle. CDR3 amino acids: CASSSPTEDPNTGELFF. The CDR3 region has the DNA TGTGCCAGCAGCTCGCCGACAGAGGACCCAAACACCGGGGAGCTGTTTTTT. Full variable domain (remainder filled in from reference TRBV28 and TRBJ2-2): DVKVTQSSRYLVKRTGEKVFLECVQDMDHENMFWYRQDPGLGLRLIYFSYDVKMKEKGDIPEGYSVSREKKERFSLILESASTNQTSMYLCASSSPTEDPNTGELFFGEGSRLTVL.

The chain joins TRBV5-1 to TRBJ1-6; 8 bases are a match to TRBD1. V dropped 4 bases and J dropped 10; count of bases not matched to a gene: 22. This CDR3 comprises 19 residues. CDR1 and CDR2 (germline): SGHRS, YFSETQ. The CDR3 DNA is TGCGCCAGCAGCCTGACCGGGACAGGCCATGGGGGCCCTTCCTCACCCCTCCACTTT. Translation gives CASSLTGTGHGGPSSPLHF.

The gene calls are TRBV29-1 and TRBJ1-2; the match to TRBD1 covers 7 bases. There are 17 residues in the CDR3. V was pared by 0 bases and J by 1 base, with 11 bases of the junction left unmatched. CDR1 is SQVTM, CDR2 ANQGSEA, per germline. The CDR3 region has the DNA TGCAGCGTTGAAGATAACAGGGTGACAGGGAGTAACTATGGCTACACCTTC. Protein sequence: CSVEDNRVTGSNYGYTF.

The chain combines TRBV5-1 with TRBJ1-1, with D hard to call. CDR1 is SGHRS, CDR2 YFSETQ, per germline. The V end was cut by 4 bases, the J end by 0 bases, with 10 bases between. The CDR3 is 14 amino acids. The CDR3 reads CASSQELMNTEAFF. As DNA, the CDR3 is TGCGCCAGCAGCCAAGAGTTAATGAACACTGAAGCTTTCTTT.

The rearrangement uses TRBV5-1 and TRBJ2-7; tentative D call: TRBD1 (5 bases). Germline V lookup: CDR1 SGHRS, CDR2 YFSETQ. The length of the CDR3 is 13 residues. Trimming pared 4 bases from V and 7 bases from J, leaving 15 bases between. The CDR3 DNA reads TGCGCCAGCAGCGGTGAGTGGGGCGCAGAGCAGTACTTC. Protein: CASSGEWGAEQYF. Full variable domain (remainder filled in from reference TRBV5-1 and TRBJ2-7): KAGVTQTPRYLIKTRGQQVTLSCSPISGHRSVSWYQQTPGQGLQFLFEYFSETQRNKGNFPGRFSGRQFSNSRSEMNVSTLELGDSALYLCASSGEWGAEQYFGPGTRLTVT.

The J gene is TRBJ1-2, the V gene TRBV6-1, with 8 nucleotides matching TRBD1. The CDR3 has 15 amino acids. The germline V gene has CDR1 MNHNS and CDR2 SASEGT. J gave up 4 bases and V 6 bases, and 10 bases lay outside the gene matches. This CDR3 reads CASRAERQGIYGYTF. CDR3 sequence (DNA): TGTGCCAGCAGAGCAGAAAGACAGGGGATCTATGGCTACACCTTC.